This T cell receptor (beta chain) was retrieved from a study of cytomegalovirus exposure and HLA in healthy donors. Points on this clone: Its specificity is unknown.

Using immunoSEQ multiplex PCR, the repertoire was profiled, and TCRdb retains in-frame clones only, with some absent. Counted here are 65,000 to 80,000 clones, around 94% occurring once; the ten biggest clones make up about 3.6%. After removal of 0 bases from V and 3 bases from J, the junction contained 4 bases not matched to a gene. Germline V gene lookup returns CDR1 LGHNA and CDR2 YNFKEQ. The CDR3 loop spans 16 amino acids. Study results and caveats: Among the CMV-associated chains, a few were confirmed in vitro as specific for CMV antigens. For most TCR sequences rarity was the rule, although some public TCRs occurred in many donors.

This TCR was sampled from a woman aged 18-30 years in good health and CMV-seropositive. The source material was PBMCs. The chain combines TRBV4-2 with TRBJ2-2; 7 positions match TRBD1. The CDR3 DNA reads TGTGCCAGCAGCCAAGACCGGACAGGAGACACCGGGGAGCTGTTTTTT. As protein: CASSQDRTGDTGELFF.